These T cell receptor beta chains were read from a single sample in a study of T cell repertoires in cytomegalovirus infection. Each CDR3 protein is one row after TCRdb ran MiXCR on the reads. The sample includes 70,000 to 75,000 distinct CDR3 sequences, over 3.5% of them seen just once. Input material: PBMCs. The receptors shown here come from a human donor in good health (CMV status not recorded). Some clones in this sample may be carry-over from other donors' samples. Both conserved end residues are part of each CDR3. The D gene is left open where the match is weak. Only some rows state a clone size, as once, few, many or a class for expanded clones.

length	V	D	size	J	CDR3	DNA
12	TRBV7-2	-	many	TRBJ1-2	CASSLGGGGYTF	TGTGCCAGCAGCTTAGGAGGAGGGGGCTACACCTTC
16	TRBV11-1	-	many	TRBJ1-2	CASSPLTSTRNYGYTF	TGTGCCAGCAGCCCCCTGACGTCGACAAGGAACTATGGCTACACCTTC
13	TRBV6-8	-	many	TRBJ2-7	CASVNSISYEQYF	TGTGCCAGCGTAAACAGTATCTCCTACGAGCAGTACTTC
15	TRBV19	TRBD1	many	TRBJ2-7	CASSGPSGQGTEQYF	TGTGCCAGTAGTGGGCCTTCGGGACAGGGTACCGAGCAGTACTTC
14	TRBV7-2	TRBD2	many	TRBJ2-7	CASSTTSGKYEQYF	TGTGCCAGCAGCACGACTAGCGGGAAGTACGAGCAGTACTTC
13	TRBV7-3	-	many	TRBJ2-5	CASSLDYQETQYF	TGTGCCAGCAGCTTAGACTACCAAGAGACCCAGTACTTC
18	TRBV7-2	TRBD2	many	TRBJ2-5	CASSHSGRTSRNQETQYF	TGTGCCAGCAGCCACTCTGGGAGGACTAGCCGGAATCAAGAGACCCAGTACTTC
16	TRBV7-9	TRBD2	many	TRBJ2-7	CASSLALTGGGYEQYF	TGTGCCAGCAGCTTAGCCTTAACGGGCGGGGGCTACGAGCAGTACTTC
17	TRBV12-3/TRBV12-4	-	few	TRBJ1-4	CASSLVPGDATNEKLFF	TGTGCCAGCAGTTTGGTCCCTGGGGACGCAACTAATGAAAAACTGTTTTTT
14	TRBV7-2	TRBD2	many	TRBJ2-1	CASSSSGTRREQFF	TGTGCCAGCAGCTCATCCGGGACTAGACGCGAGCAGTTCTTC
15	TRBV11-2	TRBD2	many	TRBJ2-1	CASRGWGGPSNEQFF	TGTGCCAGCAGGGGTTGGGGAGGGCCTTCCAATGAGCAGTTCTTC
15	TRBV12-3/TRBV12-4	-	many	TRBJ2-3	CASSLSAVEADTQYF	TGTGCCAGTTCTTTGAGCGCGGTAGAAGCAGATACGCAGTATTTT
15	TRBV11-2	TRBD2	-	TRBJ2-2	CASSLIAGVAGELFF	TGTGCCAGCAGCCTAATAGCGGGAGTTGCCGGGGAGCTGTTTTTT
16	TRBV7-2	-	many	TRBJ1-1	CASSSRGGAGNTEAFF	TGTGCCAGCAGCTCACGGGGGGGTGCAGGGAACACTGAAGCTTTCTTT
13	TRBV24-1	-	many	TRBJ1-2	CATSDPSNYGYTF	TGTGCCACCAGTGATCCCAGTAACTATGGCTACACCTTC
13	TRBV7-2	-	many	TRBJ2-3	CASSLRDPDTQYF	TGTGCCAGCAGCTTACGGGACCCAGATACGCAGTATTTT
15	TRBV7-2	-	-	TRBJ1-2	CASSLDLGKGFGYTF	TGTGCCAGCAGCTTAGATCTGGGAAAAGGCTTTGGCTACACCTTC
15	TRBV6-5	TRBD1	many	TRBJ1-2	CASRLDIGTAYGYTF	TGTGCCAGCCGATTAGATATCGGGACAGCTTATGGCTACACCTTC
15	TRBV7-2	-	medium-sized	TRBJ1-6	CASRLNQGGNSPLHF	TGTGCCAGCAGATTAAACCAAGGGGGTAATTCACCCCTCCACTTT
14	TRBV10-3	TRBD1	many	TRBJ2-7	CAIKGTGGPYEQYF	TGTGCCATCAAGGGCACAGGGGGTCCCTACGAGCAGTACTTC
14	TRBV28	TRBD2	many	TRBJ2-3	CASSFNGRTDTQYF	TGTGCCAGCAGTTTCAACGGGAGGACAGATACGCAGTATTTT
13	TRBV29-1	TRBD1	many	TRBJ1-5	CSVGPDRDQPQHF	TGCAGCGTGGGACCCGACAGGGATCAGCCCCAGCATTTT
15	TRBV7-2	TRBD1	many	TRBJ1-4	CASSLGTGSGEKLFF	TGTGCCAGCAGCTTGGGGACAGGGTCGGGGGAAAAACTGTTTTTT
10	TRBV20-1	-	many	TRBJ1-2	CSAYRVGYTF	TGCAGTGCGTACAGGGTTGGCTACACCTTC
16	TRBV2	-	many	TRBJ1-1	CASSDDPVGSGSEAFF	TGTGCCAGCAGTGATGACCCAGTAGGTTCGGGCTCTGAAGCTTTCTTT
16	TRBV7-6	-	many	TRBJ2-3	CASSLGGTFATDTQYF	TGTGCCAGCAGCTTAGGCGGGACGTTTGCCACAGATACGCAGTATTTT
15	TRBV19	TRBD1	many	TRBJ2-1	CASSPTGGAGNEQFF	TGTGCCAGTAGTCCAACAGGGGGCGCGGGGAATGAGCAGTTCTTC
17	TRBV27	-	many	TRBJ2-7	CASSLGSPSGLPYEQYF	TGTGCCAGCAGTTTAGGGAGCCCGAGCGGGTTACCCTACGAGCAGTACTTC
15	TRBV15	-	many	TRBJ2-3	CATSRDLSSTDTQYF	TGTGCCACCAGCAGAGATTTATCTAGCACAGATACGCAGTATTTT
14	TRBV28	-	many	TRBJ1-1	CASSSGQTNTEAFF	TGTGCCAGCAGTTCAGGACAGACTAACACTGAAGCTTTCTTT
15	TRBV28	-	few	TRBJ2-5	CASSTFRDISWTQYF	TGTGCCAGCAGTACCTTTAGGGACATTAGTTGGACCCAGTACTTC
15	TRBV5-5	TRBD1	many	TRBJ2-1	CASSTTGTGRNEQFF	TGTGCCAGCAGCACCACCGGGACAGGGCGGAATGAGCAGTTCTTC
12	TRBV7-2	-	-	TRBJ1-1	CASSHGGNGAFF	TGTGCCAGCAGCCATGGGGGAAATGGCGCTTTCTTT
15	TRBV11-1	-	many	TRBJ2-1	CASSSNQLANNEQFF	TGTGCCAGCAGCTCGAACCAACTAGCCAACAATGAGCAGTTCTTC
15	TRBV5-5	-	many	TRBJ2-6	CASSLAGAGANVLTF	TGTGCCAGCAGCTTGGCAGGAGCCGGGGCCAACGTCCTGACTTTC
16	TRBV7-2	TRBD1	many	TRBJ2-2	CASSLRTGGTAGELFF	TGTGCCAGCAGCTTGAGGACAGGGGGCACCGCTGGGGAGCTGTTTTTT
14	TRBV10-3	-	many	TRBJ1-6	CAIRSSTTNSPLHF	TGTGCCATCAGATCCTCAACAACTAATTCACCCCTCCACTTT
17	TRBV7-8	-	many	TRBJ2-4	CASSLGAYFSPKNIQYF	TGTGCCAGCAGCTTAGGTGCTTACTTTAGTCCCAAAAACATTCAGTACTTC
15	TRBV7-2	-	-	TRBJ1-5	CASSLVKEMGQPQHF	TGTGCCAGCAGCTTAGTTAAGGAGATGGGTCAGCCCCAGCATTTT
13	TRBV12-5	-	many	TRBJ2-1	CASGLSVDNEQFF	TGTGCTAGTGGCCTGAGTGTGGATAATGAGCAGTTCTTC
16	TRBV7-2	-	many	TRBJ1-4	CASSLGGGARGEKLFF	TGTGCCAGCAGCCTTGGCGGGGGGGCAAGAGGTGAAAAACTGTTTTTT
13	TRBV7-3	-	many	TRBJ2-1	CASSAGFKNEQFF	TGTGCCAGCAGCGCCGGGTTTAAGAATGAGCAGTTCTTC
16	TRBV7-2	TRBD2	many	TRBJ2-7	CASSSGLAGGGHEQYF	TGTGCCAGCAGCTCGGGACTAGCGGGGGGCGGCCACGAGCAGTACTTC
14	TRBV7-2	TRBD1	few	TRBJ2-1	CASSYDRVLNEQFF	TGTGCCAGCAGCTACGACAGGGTACTCAATGAGCAGTTCTTC
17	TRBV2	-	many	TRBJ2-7	CASSSGLVGAPTYEQYF	TGTGCCAGCAGCTCAGGGTTGGTGGGAGCCCCAACCTACGAGCAGTACTTC
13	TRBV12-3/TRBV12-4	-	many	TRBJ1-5	CASSPRGERPQHF	TGTGCCAGCAGTCCCCGGGGCGAACGGCCCCAGCATTTT
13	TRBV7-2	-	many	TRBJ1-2	CASSLGTGQINTF	TGTGCCAGCAGCTTAGGAACAGGCCAAATAAACACCTTC
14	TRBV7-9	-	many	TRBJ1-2	CASSLGAGGYGYTF	TGTGCCAGCAGCCTGGGTGCGGGCGGATATGGCTACACCTTC
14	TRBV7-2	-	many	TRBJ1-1	CASSREFSGGRAFF	TGTGCCAGCAGCCGCGAGTTTTCTGGGGGGAGAGCTTTCTTT
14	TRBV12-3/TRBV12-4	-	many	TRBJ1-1	CASSEYRAGTEAFF	TGTGCCAGCAGCGAGTACAGGGCAGGCACTGAAGCTTTCTTT
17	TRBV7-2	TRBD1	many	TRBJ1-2	CASSLGIERTGEHGYTF	TGTGCCAGCAGCTTAGGTATTGAAAGGACAGGGGAGCATGGCTACACCTTC
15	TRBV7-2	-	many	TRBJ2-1	CASSLEGPPYNEQFF	TGTGCCAGCAGCTTAGAAGGACCCCCCTACAATGAGCAGTTCTTC
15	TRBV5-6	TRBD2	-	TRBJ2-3	CASSTLAASTDTQYF	TGTGCCAGCAGCACCCTAGCGGCTAGCACAGATACGCAGTATTTT
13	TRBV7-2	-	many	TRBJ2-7	CASSLTASYEQYF	TGTGCCAGCAGCTTGACAGCCTCCTACGAGCAGTACTTC
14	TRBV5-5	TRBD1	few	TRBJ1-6	CASSETGRTSPLHF	TGTGCCAGCAGCGAGACAGGGAGGACTTCACCCCTCCACTTT
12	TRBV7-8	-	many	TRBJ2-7	CASSLALNEQYF	TGTGCCAGCAGCTTAGCGCTCAACGAGCAGTACTTC
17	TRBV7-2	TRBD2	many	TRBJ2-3	CASSPLRLAGYTDTQYF	TGTGCCAGCAGCCCCCTAAGACTAGCGGGCTACACAGATACGCAGTATTTT
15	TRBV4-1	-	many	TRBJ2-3	CASSQDRLGTDTQYF	TGTGCCAGCAGCCAAGACCGGCTTGGCACAGATACGCAGTATTTT
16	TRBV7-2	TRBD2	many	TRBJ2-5	CASSLGPGGRQETQYF	TGTGCCAGCAGCTTAGGTCCGGGGGGGCGCCAAGAGACCCAGTACTTC